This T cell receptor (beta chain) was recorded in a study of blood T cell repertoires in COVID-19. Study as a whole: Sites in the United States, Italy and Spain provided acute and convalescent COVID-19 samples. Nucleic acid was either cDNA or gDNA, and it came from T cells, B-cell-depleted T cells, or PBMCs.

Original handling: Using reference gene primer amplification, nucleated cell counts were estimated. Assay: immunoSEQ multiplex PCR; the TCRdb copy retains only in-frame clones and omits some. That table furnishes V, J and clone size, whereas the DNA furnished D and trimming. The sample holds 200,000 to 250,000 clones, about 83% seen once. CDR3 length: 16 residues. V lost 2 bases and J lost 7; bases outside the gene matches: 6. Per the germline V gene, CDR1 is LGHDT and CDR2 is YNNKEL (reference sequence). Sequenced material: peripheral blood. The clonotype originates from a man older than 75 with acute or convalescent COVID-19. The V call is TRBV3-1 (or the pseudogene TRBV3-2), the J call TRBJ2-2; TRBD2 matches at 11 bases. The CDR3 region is CASSQTSGSWVGELFF. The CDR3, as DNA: TGTGCCAGCAGCCAAACTAGCGGGAGTTGGGTCGGGGAGCTGTTTTTT.